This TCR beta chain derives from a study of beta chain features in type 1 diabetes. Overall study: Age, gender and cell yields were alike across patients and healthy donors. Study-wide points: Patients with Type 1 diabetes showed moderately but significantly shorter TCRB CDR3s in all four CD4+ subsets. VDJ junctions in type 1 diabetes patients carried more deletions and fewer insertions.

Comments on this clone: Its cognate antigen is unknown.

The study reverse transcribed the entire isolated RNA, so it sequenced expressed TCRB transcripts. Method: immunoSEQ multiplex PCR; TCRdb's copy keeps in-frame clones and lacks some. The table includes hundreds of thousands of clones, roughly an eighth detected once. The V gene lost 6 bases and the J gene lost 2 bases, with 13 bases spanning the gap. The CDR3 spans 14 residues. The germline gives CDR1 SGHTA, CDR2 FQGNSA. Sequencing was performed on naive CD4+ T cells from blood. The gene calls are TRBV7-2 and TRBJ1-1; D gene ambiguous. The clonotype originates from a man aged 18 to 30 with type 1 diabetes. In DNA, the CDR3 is TGTGCCAGCAGAGAACCGACGGCAAACACTGAAGCTTTCTTT. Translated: CASREPTANTEAFF.